The source of this TCR beta chain is a study of blood T cell repertoires in COVID-19. Cohorts were determined from participant-reported clinical history. TCRdb's table, derived via immunoSEQ multiplex PCR, lists solely in-frame clones and lacks some. The data show about 200,000 clones, around 88% seen once. This receptor was identified in a man aged 40-50 years with acute COVID-19. The source material was PBMCs or T cells enriched from blood (not recorded which).

The CDR3 is CAISEAGGIYGYTF. For the CDR3, the DNA is TGTGCCATCAGTGAAGCGGGCGGAATCTATGGCTACACCTTC. The chain employs TRBV10-3 and TRBJ1-2; D remains unclear. The CDR3 sequence is 14 residues long. The germline V and J ends were trimmed by 3 bases and 4 bases, with 12 bases remaining between them. In germline, CDR1 is ENHRY, CDR2 SYGVKD.